This is a list of T cell receptor beta chains from one sample in a study of graft-versus-host responses after intestinal transplantation. Some clones are missing from TCRdb's copy, which holds only in-frame ones; the method was immunoSEQ multiplex PCR. This sample has tens of thousands of clones; about 87% occur once, and the top ten carry 0.28%. These receptors have no identified antigens. Sequencing was performed on unstimulated CD4+ T cells sorted from spleen or lymph node cells, taken before transplant. These receptors originate from a human donor who was the organ donor for an intestinal transplant. Both conserved end residues are part of each CDR3. Fields, in order: V gene, clone size, J gene, D gene, CDR3 DNA, CDR3 protein. D genes are given only for firm matches. Clone size, where shown, is once, few, many, or a class for clones that have expanded.

v_gene: TRBV6-1; abundance: .; j_gene: TRBJ1-1; d_gene: TRBD1; CDR3nt: TGTGCCAGCAGTGTCACAGGGGGCCTCGCTGAAGCTTTCTTT; CDR3aa: CASSVTGGLAEAFF
v_gene: TRBV19; abundance: few; j_gene: TRBJ2-7; d_gene: TRBD1; CDR3nt: TGTGCCAGTAGTAGCGACAGGGCCCTCTCCTACGAGCAGTACTTC; CDR3aa: CASSSDRALSYEQYF
v_gene: TRBV7-7; abundance: .; j_gene: TRBJ2-5; d_gene: TRBD1; CDR3nt: TGTGCTAGCAGCCCGACAGGGGCCCAAGAGACCCAGTACTTC; CDR3aa: CASSPTGAQETQYF
v_gene: TRBV4-2; abundance: .; j_gene: TRBJ2-5; d_gene: .; CDR3nt: TGTGCCAGCAGCCAAGCCCCAAGGGGCAAGGATAAAGAGACCCAGTACTTC; CDR3aa: CASSQAPRGKDKETQYF
v_gene: TRBV19; abundance: .; j_gene: TRBJ1-2; d_gene: .; CDR3nt: TGTGCCAGTAGCCCTTACAGGGAAGCTAACTATGGCTACACCTTC; CDR3aa: CASSPYREANYGYTF
v_gene: TRBV25-1; abundance: .; j_gene: TRBJ2-1; d_gene: TRBD2; CDR3nt: TGTGCCAGCGGCCCGGGGGGGAGGAATGAGCAGTTCTTC; CDR3aa: CASGPGGRNEQFF
v_gene: TRBV6-6; abundance: .; j_gene: TRBJ2-6; d_gene: TRBD2; CDR3nt: TGTGCCAGTTCGGGGGGAACCGGGGCCAACGTCCTGACTTTC; CDR3aa: CASSGGTGANVLTF
v_gene: TRBV7-9; abundance: .; j_gene: TRBJ2-3; d_gene: TRBD1; CDR3nt: TGTGCCAGCAGCTTAGGATGGGGGACAGGGAGCACAGATACGCAGTATTTT; CDR3aa: CASSLGWGTGSTDTQYF
v_gene: TRBV11-2; abundance: .; j_gene: TRBJ2-3; d_gene: TRBD2; CDR3nt: TGTGCCAGCAGCTTAGTCAATCCTAGCGGGGATACGCAGTATTTT; CDR3aa: CASSLVNPSGDTQYF
v_gene: TRBV4-1; abundance: .; j_gene: TRBJ1-4; d_gene: TRBD1; CDR3nt: TGCGCCAGCAGCCAAGGGGGGAACCAGGGGGCGGGTGAAAAACTGTTTTTT; CDR3aa: CASSQGGNQGAGEKLFF
v_gene: TRBV5-4; abundance: few; j_gene: TRBJ2-7; d_gene: TRBD2; CDR3nt: TGTGCCAGCAGCTCGGCTAGCGGGAGCAACGAGCAGTACTTC; CDR3aa: CASSSASGSNEQYF
v_gene: TRBV28; abundance: .; j_gene: TRBJ2-5; d_gene: TRBD2; CDR3nt: TGTGCCAGCATGGAAATCGGACTAGCCTCCCCTGAGGGAGAGACCCAGTACTTC; CDR3aa: CASMEIGLASPEGETQYF
v_gene: TRBV6-6; abundance: .; j_gene: TRBJ1-2; d_gene: TRBD1; CDR3nt: TGTGCCAGCAGTCGGGACAGGGTCTATGGCTACACCTTC; CDR3aa: CASSRDRVYGYTF
v_gene: TRBV27; abundance: .; j_gene: TRBJ2-1; d_gene: TRBD1; CDR3nt: TGTGCCAGCAGTTTAGGGGGGACAGGGACCGTGTTCTTC; CDR3aa: CASSLGGTGTVFF
v_gene: TRBV29-1; abundance: .; j_gene: TRBJ1-5; d_gene: TRBD1; CDR3nt: TGCAGCGTTCTCGACAGGGTCCTTAATCAGCCCCAGCATTTT; CDR3aa: CSVLDRVLNQPQHF
v_gene: TRBV7-8; abundance: few; j_gene: TRBJ2-5; d_gene: .; CDR3nt: TGTGCCAGCAGCGGGGGGACCTCCGTCCAGACCCAGTACTTC; CDR3aa: CASSGGTSVQTQYF
v_gene: TRBV7-2; abundance: .; j_gene: TRBJ1-2; d_gene: .; CDR3nt: TGTGCCAGCAGCTTAGCGGGGGAGGGTTCCTATGGCTACACCTTC; CDR3aa: CASSLAGEGSYGYTF
v_gene: TRBV2; abundance: .; j_gene: TRBJ1-1; d_gene: .; CDR3nt: TGTGCCAGCAGTTATACAGGCCTTGATGGAGCTTTCTTT; CDR3aa: CASSYTGLDGAFF
v_gene: TRBV19; abundance: once; j_gene: TRBJ1-1; d_gene: .; CDR3nt: TGTGCCAGTAGTATAGCGGCCAGGCTGAACACTGAAGCTTTCTTT; CDR3aa: CASSIAARLNTEAFF
v_gene: TRBV4-1; abundance: .; j_gene: TRBJ1-6; d_gene: .; CDR3nt: TGCGCCAGCAGCCAACCAGCCGGGACTCGGGGTTCACCCCTCCACTTT; CDR3aa: CASSQPAGTRGSPLHF
v_gene: TRBV7-3; abundance: .; j_gene: TRBJ2-1; d_gene: TRBD2; CDR3nt: TGTGCCAGCAGCTCCTGGACTAGCGGGAACCAGTTCTTC; CDR3aa: CASSSWTSGNQFF
v_gene: TRBV7-2; abundance: .; j_gene: TRBJ2-1; d_gene: .; CDR3nt: TGTGCCAGCAGCTGGGGCCTAGGCTTCAATGAGCAGTTCTTC; CDR3aa: CASSWGLGFNEQFF
v_gene: TRBV29-1; abundance: .; j_gene: TRBJ2-7; d_gene: TRBD2; CDR3nt: TGCAGCGTCGTCCAGGGGACTAGCGAGCAGTACTTC; CDR3aa: CSVVQGTSEQYF
v_gene: TRBV7-3; abundance: .; j_gene: TRBJ1-6; d_gene: TRBD1; CDR3nt: TGTGCCAGCAGCTACACAGGGGGATCACCCCTCCACTTT; CDR3aa: CASSYTGGSPLHF
v_gene: TRBV19; abundance: once; j_gene: TRBJ2-1; d_gene: TRBD2; CDR3nt: TGTGCCAGTAGTATAGTACCCGGGACTAGCGGCTACAATGAGCAGTTCTTC; CDR3aa: CASSIVPGTSGYNEQFF
v_gene: TRBV19; abundance: .; j_gene: TRBJ1-2; d_gene: .; CDR3nt: TGTGCCAGTAGTATAGGAGGAGGATTTTATGGCTACACCTTC; CDR3aa: CASSIGGGFYGYTF
v_gene: TRBV28; abundance: .; j_gene: TRBJ2-5; d_gene: TRBD2; CDR3nt: TGTGCCAGCAGTCTCACTAGCGGGGGGCAAGAGACCCAGTACTTC; CDR3aa: CASSLTSGGQETQYF
v_gene: TRBV6-1; abundance: once; j_gene: TRBJ2-7; d_gene: .; CDR3nt: TGTGCCAGCAGTGCCCTAACGGGTGAGCAGTACTTC; CDR3aa: CASSALTGEQYF
v_gene: TRBV5-8; abundance: .; j_gene: TRBJ1-1; d_gene: .; CDR3nt: TGTGCCAGCAGCTTTCATGGGGGCCTATCCGCCTTTCCGATGAACACTGAAGCTTTCTTT; CDR3aa: CASSFHGGLSAFPMNTEAFF
v_gene: TRBV5-1; abundance: .; j_gene: TRBJ2-1; d_gene: TRBD2; CDR3nt: TGCGCCAGCACCGGGACTAGCGGACCCAATGAGCAGTTCTTC; CDR3aa: CASTGTSGPNEQFF
v_gene: TRBV6-5; abundance: few; j_gene: TRBJ2-7; d_gene: .; CDR3nt: TGTGCCAGCAGCAGCTCCCCAGGCTACGAGCAGTACTTC; CDR3aa: CASSSSPGYEQYF
v_gene: TRBV5-8; abundance: once; j_gene: TRBJ2-5; d_gene: .; CDR3nt: TGTGCCAGCAGCCCCGCCCGTTCGGGGGAGACCCAGTACTTC; CDR3aa: CASSPARSGETQYF
v_gene: TRBV18; abundance: .; j_gene: TRBJ1-2; d_gene: TRBD1; CDR3nt: TGTGCCAGCGGACAGGGGGCCGGCTATGGCTACACCTTC; CDR3aa: CASGQGAGYGYTF
v_gene: TRBV30; abundance: .; j_gene: TRBJ1-6; d_gene: .; CDR3nt: TGTGCCTGGATCAATAATTCACCCCTCCACTTT; CDR3aa: CAWINNSPLHF
v_gene: TRBV19; abundance: .; j_gene: TRBJ1-3; d_gene: .; CDR3nt: TGTGCCACCAGGGGCAGATCTTCTGGAAACACCATATATTTT; CDR3aa: CATRGRSSGNTIYF
v_gene: TRBV28; abundance: .; j_gene: TRBJ2-5; d_gene: .; CDR3nt: TGTGCCAGCAGTTTCGGGCTAGCCCAACAAGAGACCCAGTACTTC; CDR3aa: CASSFGLAQQETQYF
v_gene: TRBV7-9; abundance: .; j_gene: TRBJ2-2; d_gene: TRBD2; CDR3nt: TGTGCCAGCAGCTTTGGACTAGCGGGATTAGTCGGGGAGCTGTTTTTT; CDR3aa: CASSFGLAGLVGELFF
v_gene: TRBV18; abundance: .; j_gene: TRBJ1-3; d_gene: TRBD1; CDR3nt: TGTGCCAGCTCACCTCTGACAGGGGCCATATATTTT; CDR3aa: CASSPLTGAIYF
v_gene: TRBV20-1; abundance: .; j_gene: TRBJ2-3; d_gene: .; CDR3nt: TGCAGTGCTAGCGTCGGACTTAGGCAGTATTTT; CDR3aa: CSASVGLRQYF
v_gene: TRBV6-6; abundance: once; j_gene: TRBJ1-4; d_gene: .; CDR3nt: TGTGCCAGCAGTTACGCAGAAGAAAAACTGTTTTTT; CDR3aa: CASSYAEEKLFF